This T cell receptor (beta chain) came from a study of CD8+ T cells in alopecia areata. As for the study in general: For the treated group, dosing was oral tofacitinib at 5 to 10 mg twice daily.

Treatment in this sample: oral pan-JAK inhibitor, 5-10 mg twice daily. Study results and limitations: Scalp clonality dropped significantly under tofacitinib, as did expanded CD8+ top-100 clones.

Once RNA had been extracted, it was reverse transcribed into cDNA to act as the sequencing template. Clones were read by immunoSEQ multiplex PCR, and TCRdb kept only the in-frame ones, dropping some. Seen here are about 160,000 clones, around three fifths observed once, and the top ten hold approximately 0.91%. Germline CDR1 is MNHEY and CDR2 is SMNVEV (reference sequence). V was trimmed by 3 bases and J by 5 bases, leaving 14 bases between them. This CDR3 spans 15 amino acids. Turning to this clone: What it binds is unknown.

The starting material was CD4+ T cells sorted from blood, obtained at week 4, from a patient treated with tofacitinib. This sequence was found in a human donor with alopecia areata. The V call is TRBV27, the J call TRBJ1-5; D gene unclear. CDR3 sequence reads: CASSLVAGFHQPQHF. Here the CDR3 DNA reads TGTGCCAGCAGTTTGGTAGCGGGGTTCCATCAGCCCCAGCATTTT.